This entry describes one TCR beta chain. Antigen unknown. This specimen comes from a study of pediatric ulcerative colitis. Study-level background: Disease was pancolitis in about 7 and left-sided in two, histology-confirmed. The study, taken as a whole, reports: Ulcerative colitis patients shared more blood-rectal clones than controls. Two patients had blood samples with substantially reduced template counts. Rectal repertoires separated controls, mild-moderate and acute severe colitis.

The CDR3 has 12 residues. V lost 5 bases and J 5 bases, leaving 8 bases between the germline ends. Germline CDR1 LNHDA, CDR2 SQIVND (reference sequence). During colonoscopy, one to two rectal pinch biopsies were collected. Assay: immunoSEQ multiplex PCR; the TCRdb copy retains only in-frame clones and omits some. The sample includes around 36,000 clones, about 81% of them seen just once. The specimen was gut tissue. The sequence derives from a boy under 18 with mild ulcerative colitis. The rearrangement links TRBV19 to TRBJ2-3; D not resolved. The CDR3 DNA is TGTGCCAGTAGTCTAGTGAAAGATACGCAGTATTTT. Its protein product is CASSLVKDTQYF. Combining the CDR3 with reference TRBV19 and TRBJ2-3 gives the whole variable domain DGGITQSPKYLFRKEGQNVTLSCEQNLNHDAMYWYRQDPGQGLRLIYYSQIVNDFQKGDIAEGYSVSREKKESFPLTVTSAQKNPTAFYLCASSLVKDTQYFGPGTRLTVL.